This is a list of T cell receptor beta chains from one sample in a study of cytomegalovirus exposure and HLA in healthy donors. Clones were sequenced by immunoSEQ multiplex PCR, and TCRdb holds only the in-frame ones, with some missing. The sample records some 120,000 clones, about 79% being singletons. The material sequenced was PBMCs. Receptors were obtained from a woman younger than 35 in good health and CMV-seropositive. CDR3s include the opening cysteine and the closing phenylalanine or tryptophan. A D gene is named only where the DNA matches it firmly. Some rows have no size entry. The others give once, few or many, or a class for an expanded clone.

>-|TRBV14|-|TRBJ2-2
CASSQSSGELFF
TGTGCCAGCAGCCAATCCTCCGGGGAGCTGTTTTTT
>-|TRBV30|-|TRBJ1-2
CAWSVNVGRMASNYGYTF
TGTGCCTGGAGTGTAAATGTAGGCAGGATGGCCTCTAACTATGGCTACACCTTC
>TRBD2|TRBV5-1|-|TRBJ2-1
CASTSGGAVWFF
TGCGCCAGCACGAGCGGGGGGGCCGTTTGGTTCTTC
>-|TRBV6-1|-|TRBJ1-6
CANSEQRMNSPLHF
TGTGCCAACTCCGAACAGAGAATGAATTCACCCCTCCACTTT
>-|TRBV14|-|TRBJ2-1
CASSLRQGLNEQFF
TGTGCCAGCAGCCTACGGCAGGGGCTCAATGAGCAGTTCTTC
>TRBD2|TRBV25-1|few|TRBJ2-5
CASSGTGGGGETQYF
TGTGCCAGCAGTGGGACCGGGGGGGGTGGGGAGACCCAGTACTTC
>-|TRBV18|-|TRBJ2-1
CASQLSGVDEQFF
TGTGCCAGCCAACTTTCAGGGGTGGATGAGCAGTTCTTC
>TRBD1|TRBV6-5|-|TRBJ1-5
CASSRAGQGNQPQHF
TGTGCCAGCAGTCGAGCCGGACAGGGTAATCAGCCCCAGCATTTT
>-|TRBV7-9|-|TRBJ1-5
CASSKGSQPQHF
TGTGCCAGCAGCAAAGGTAGCCAGCCCCAGCATTTT
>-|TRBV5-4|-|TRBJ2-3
CASSSGTQYTDTQYF
TGTGCCAGCAGCTCGGGGACTCAGTACACAGATACGCAGTATTTT
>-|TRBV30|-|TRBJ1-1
CAWSVDRWANTEAFF
TGTGCCTGGAGTGTAGATCGGTGGGCGAACACTGAAGCTTTCTTT
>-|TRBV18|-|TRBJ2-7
CASSDKTGREQYF
TGTGCCAGCTCAGATAAGACAGGCCGTGAGCAGTACTTC
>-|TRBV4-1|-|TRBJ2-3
CASSQVDRGTDTQYF
TGCGCCAGCAGCCAAGTGGATCGGGGAACAGATACGCAGTATTTT
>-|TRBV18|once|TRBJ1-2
CASSKVVLRDRDGYTF
TGTGCCAGCTCGAAGGTGGTCCTGAGGGATAGGGATGGCTACACCTTC
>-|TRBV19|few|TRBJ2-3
CASSMKGADTQYF
TGTGCCAGTAGTATGAAGGGGGCAGATACGCAGTATTTT
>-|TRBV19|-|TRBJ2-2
CASATINTGELFF
TGTGCCAGTGCGACTATAAACACCGGGGAGCTGTTTTTT
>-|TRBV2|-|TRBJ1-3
CASSEDIENTIYF
TGTGCCAGCAGTGAAGACATTGAAAACACCATATATTTT